One and the same sample provided the 20 T cell receptor beta chains below, sequenced in a study of blood T cell repertoires in COVID-19. The method was immunoSEQ multiplex PCR; TCRdb's version includes in-frame clones alone and lacks a portion of them. The sample shows 80,000 or so clones, approximately 86% of them seen only once. The sample consisted of peripheral blood. The receptors stem from a human donor in a cohort sampled during active COVID-19.

This clone was seen once. This chain links TRBV6-5 with TRBJ1-1, with D tentatively TRBD1 (6 bases). The CDR3 covers 13 residues. Between the trimmed V and J ends, which lost 8 bases and 1 base, there was a span of 11 bases. Germline-derived CDR1 and CDR2 are MNHEY and SVGAGI. CDR3 amino acids: CASPGHRNTEAFF. The DNA for the CDR3 is TGTGCCAGCCCGGGACACAGGAACACTGAAGCTTTCTTT.

The chain carries TRBV5-7 and TRBJ2-2; D is uncertain. TRBV5-7 is labeled an ORF, and its function is uncertain. CDR3 size: 16 residues. Trimming left V 5 bases short and J 1 base short, with 15 bases between. This CDR3 is CASRELGAGNTGELFF. The DNA of the CDR3 is TGTGCCAGCAGAGAACTCGGAGCCGGGAACACCGGGGAGCTGTTTTTT.

This clone showed up just once. The chain recombines TRBV11-1 with TRBJ2-7; 7 bases map to TRBD1. The CDR3 extends over 14 amino acids. The germline gives CDR1 SGHAT, CDR2 FQDESV (reference sequence). Trimming cost V 8 bases and J 2 bases; bases outside gene matches: 9. Written as DNA, the CDR3 is TGTGCCAGCGCTGTTGACAGGGTAACCTACGAGCAGTACTTC. Encoded protein: CASAVDRVTYEQYF.

This clone was seen just once. The chain combines TRBV19 with TRBJ2-3, with D maybe TRBD2 (6 bases). Per germline, CDR1 LNHDA and CDR2 SQIVND (reference sequence). Trimming removed 4 bases from V and 4 bases from J, with 27 bases in between. The CDR3 has 19 amino acids. DNA of the CDR3: TGTGCCAGTAGTACGACCGCTCCCGGGACTGGGGCGGGGTCAGATACGCAGTATTTT. Translated, it gives CASSTTAPGTGAGSDTQYF.

The chain employs TRBV4-1 and TRBJ1-4; 8 bases agree with TRBD1. CDR3 length: 14 residues. From germline, CDR1 is MGHRA and CDR2 YSYEKL. The trim removed 2 bases at V and 7 bases at J, leaving 3 bases unmatched. CDR3 nucleotide sequence: TGCGCCAGCAGCCAATTTACAGGGGGTGAAAAACTGTTTTTT. This gives the protein CASSQFTGGEKLFF.

The CDR3 loop reads CASSRHRTGTATYEQYF. CDR3 coding DNA: TGTGCCAGCAGTCGCCATCGTACCGGGACAGCTACCTACGAGCAGTACTTC. This chain uses TRBV6-6 with TRBJ2-7; 7 positions match TRBD1. Germline V CDR1 and CDR2: MNHNY, SVGAGI (reference sequence). This CDR3 has 17 amino acids. With 5 bases clipped from V and 2 bases from J, the junction kept 15 bases outside the gene matches.

CDR3: CASSLYRGAYEQYF. CDR3 nucleotide sequence: TGTGCCAGCAGCTTATATCGGGGGGCCTACGAGCAGTACTTC. The chain employs TRBV7-2 and TRBJ2-7; TRBD2 matches at 7 bases. Looked up from germline, CDR1 is SGHTA and CDR2 is FQGNSA. J was trimmed by 2 bases and V by 2 bases; bases with no gene match: 3. The CDR3 is made up of 14 amino acids. The full variable domain, its missing parts supplied by reference TRBV7-2 and TRBJ2-7, is GAGVSQSPSNKVTEKGKDVELRCDPISGHTALYWYRQSLGQGLEFLIYFQGNSAPDKSGLPSDRFSAERTGGSVSTLTIQRTQQEDSAVYLCASSLYRGAYEQYFGPGTRLTVT.

The V and J genes are TRBV7-6 and TRBJ2-6; no reliable D call. This CDR3 contains 17 residues. Germline V gives CDR1 SGHVS, CDR2 FNYEAQ. V lost 5 bases and J 2 bases, leaving 16 bases between the germline ends. CDR3 bases: TGTGCCAGCAGCCCTCCGGGTCCCACCCCTGGGGCCAACGTCCTGACTTTC. Amino acid sequence: CASSPPGPTPGANVLTF.

The chain joins TRBV14 to TRBJ1-2; maybe TRBD1 (6 bases). V gave up 4 bases and J gave up 4 bases, with 13 bases separating them. The CDR3 is 14 amino acids. CDR1 is SGHDN and CDR2 is FVKESK in the germline V gene. The CDR3 here is CASSPGQNLYGYTF. The CDR3 nucleotides read TGTGCCAGCAGCCCCGGACAGAACCTCTATGGCTACACCTTC. The whole variable domain, remainder taken from reference TRBV14 and TRBJ1-2, is EAGVTQFPSHSVIEKGQTVTLRCDPISGHDNLYWYRRVMGKEIKFLLHFVKESKQDESGMPNNRFLAERTGGTYSTLKVQPAELEDSGVYFCASSPGQNLYGYTFGSGTRLTVV.

The chain uses TRBV28 and TRBJ1-1; D remains unclear. Germline CDR1 and CDR2: MDHEN and SYDVKM. Trimming removed 10 bases at V and 2 bases at J, with 14 bases between. This CDR3 comprises 13 residues. The CDR3 here is CAIYERANTEAFF. The CDR3 DNA sequence: TGTGCCATCTATGAGAGGGCTAACACTGAAGCTTTCTTT.

This sequence joins TRBV5-1 and TRBJ2-1; 7 nucleotides align to TRBD1. Losses at the gene ends were 4 bases for V and 7 bases for J; bases not matched to a gene: 8. This CDR3 is built from 14 residues. Germline values: CDR1 SGHRS, CDR2 YFSETQ. The CDR3 DNA reads TGCGCCAGCAGCATACCCGGGACAGAAAATGAGCAGTTCTTC. Amino acids: CASSIPGTENEQFF.

This chain joins TRBV4-3 and TRBJ1-4; D unresolved. The CDR3 has 16 amino acids. V was trimmed by 1 base and J by 0 bases, leaving 9 bases between them. Germline V gives CDR1 LGHNA, CDR2 YSLEER. The CDR3 protein is CASSQGSGSTNEKLFF. The CDR3, as DNA: TGCGCCAGCAGCCAAGGTTCGGGATCAACTAATGAAAAACTGTTTTTT.

This clone was observed a single time. V gene TRBV23-1 combines with J gene TRBJ2-3, with D tentatively TRBD1 (6 bases). TRBV23-1 is treated as an ORF (open reading frame) with a function not yet certain. The ends were cut back, 6 bases at V and 1 base at J, with 14 bases in the middle. The CDR3 consists of 15 residues. CDR3 residues: CASSGSDRRTDTQYF. The CDR3, as DNA: TGCGCCAGCAGCGGGTCGGACAGACGCACAGATACGCAGTATTTT.

The chain is built from TRBV7-9 and TRBJ2-7; D not certain. The CDR3 spans 13 residues. Germline CDR1 SEHNR, CDR2 FQNEAQ (reference sequence). Trimming cost V 3 bases and J 5 bases, with 11 bases left between them. The CDR3 region has the DNA TGTGCCAGCAGCTTCCCCGCCGAGAACGAGCAGTACTTC. Amino acids: CASSFPAENEQYF.

The chain is built from TRBV11-2 and TRBJ1-1; 9 bases fit TRBD1. With V trimmed by 11 bases and J by 2 bases, 6 bases remained unmatched. Germline CDR1 and CDR2: SGHAT and FQNNGV. CDR3 size: 13 residues. CDR3 bases: TGTGCCTCACAACAGGGGGCAAACACTGAAGCTTTCTTT. This encodes CASQQGANTEAFF.

The chain carries TRBV24-1 and TRBJ1-3, with a tentative D call TRBD1 (6 bases). The germline V and J ends were trimmed by 4 bases and 0 bases, with 12 bases remaining between them. There are 16 residues in the CDR3. The germline V gene has CDR1 KGHDR and CDR2 SFDVKD. CDR3 in DNA: TGTGCCACCAGTGAGTCCCGGGACAACTCTGGAAACACCATATATTTT. It is translated as CATSESRDNSGNTIYF.

This clone was found a few times. V and J are TRBV28 and TRBJ2-6; maybe TRBD1 (6 bases). Germline CDR1 MDHEN, CDR2 SYDVKM. V was shortened by 3 bases and J by 0 bases, with 18 bases between the two germline ends. CDR3 size: 19 residues. The CDR3 sequence is CASSFLIRDKSSGANVLTF. In DNA form, the CDR3 reads TGTGCCAGCAGTTTTTTAATCCGGGACAAGAGCTCTGGGGCCAACGTCCTGACTTTC.

This clone was recorded a few times. This sequence joins TRBV4-1 and TRBJ2-3, with 9 nucleotides matching TRBD2. This CDR3 is built from 18 residues. The V segment lost 0 bases and the J segment 9 bases; nucleotides outside the gene matches: 16. The V gene's germline CDR1 is MGHRA and CDR2 YSYEKL. The CDR3 region is CASSQDSPTSGAGGTQYF. The CDR3 DNA follows: TGCGCCAGCAGCCAAGATTCGCCGACTAGCGGCGCCGGGGGGACGCAGTATTTT.

CDR3 amino acids: CASSPSGGTDTQYF. CDR3 coding DNA: TGCGCCAGCAGCCCGAGCGGGGGCACAGATACGCAGTATTTT. V gene TRBV5-1 combines with J gene TRBJ2-3; 7 bases line up with TRBD2. CDR1 and CDR2 (germline): SGHRS, YFSETQ. The V segment lost 4 bases and the J segment 1 base; nucleotides outside the gene matches: 3. CDR3 length: 14 amino acids.

V and J are TRBV13 and TRBJ2-1; D is undetermined. Trimming left V 4 bases short and J 0 bases short, with 10 bases between. The CDR3 length is 15 residues. Per germline, CDR1 PRHDT and CDR2 FYEKMQ (reference sequence). The CDR3 nucleotides are TGTGCCAGCAGCTCAGACACGAGCTCCTACAATGAGCAGTTCTTC. This codes for CASSSDTSSYNEQFF.